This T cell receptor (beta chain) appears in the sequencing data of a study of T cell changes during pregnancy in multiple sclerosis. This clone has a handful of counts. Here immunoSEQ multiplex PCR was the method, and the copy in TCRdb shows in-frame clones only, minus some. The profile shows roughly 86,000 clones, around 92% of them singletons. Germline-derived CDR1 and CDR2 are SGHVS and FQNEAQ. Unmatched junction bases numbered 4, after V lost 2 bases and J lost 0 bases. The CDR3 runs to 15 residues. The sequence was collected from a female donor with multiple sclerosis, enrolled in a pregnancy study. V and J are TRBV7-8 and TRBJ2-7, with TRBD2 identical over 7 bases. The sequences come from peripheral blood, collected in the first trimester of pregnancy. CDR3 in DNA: TGTGCCAGCAGCTTAAGGCGGGAGAGCTCCTACGAGCAGTACTTC. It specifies CASSLRRESSYEQYF.